This TCR beta chain was sequenced during a study of blood T cells in healthy people across ages. For the study at large: Template switching captured about one barcoded beta molecule per two T cells.

Through a sample-barcoded 5' primer and a J-beta primer mix, a second PCR was run for roughly 7 to 11 cycles. TCRdb passed the 5' RACE reads through MiXCR, listing each CDR3 protein once. The data contain more than 450,000 distinct CDR3 sequences, about 25% of them seen just once; the ten biggest clones take up about 3.3%. This CDR3 comprises 13 residues. The V and J ends lost 11 bases and 0 bases respectively, with 11 bases between them. Looked up from germline, CDR1 is MNHNY and CDR2 is SVGAGI (reference sequence). The sample, around 10 milliliters of peripheral blood, was drawn from each donor. The same sample was also used in a study of T cells of mothers and their children. This second study notes: Sequencing revealed no T cell clones that were persistent and microchimeric.

This TCR derives from a boy between 2 and 10 years old in good health. The specimen sequenced was blood. This chain uses TRBV6-6 with TRBJ2-1; unclear D gene. CDR3 loop: CAAGRSSYNEQFF. DNA of the CDR3: TGTGCCGCCGGTAGAAGCTCCTACAATGAGCAGTTCTTC.